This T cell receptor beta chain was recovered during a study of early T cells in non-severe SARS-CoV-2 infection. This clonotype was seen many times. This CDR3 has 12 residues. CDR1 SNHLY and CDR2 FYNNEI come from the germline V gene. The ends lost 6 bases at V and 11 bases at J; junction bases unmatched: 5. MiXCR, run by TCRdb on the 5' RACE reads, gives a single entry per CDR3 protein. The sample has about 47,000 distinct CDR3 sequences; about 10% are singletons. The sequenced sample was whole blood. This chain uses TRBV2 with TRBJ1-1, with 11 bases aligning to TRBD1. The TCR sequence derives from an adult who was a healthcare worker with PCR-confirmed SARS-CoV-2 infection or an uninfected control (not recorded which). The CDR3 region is CASSKRDRGAFF. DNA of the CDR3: TGTGCCAGCAGCAAAAGGGACAGGGGGGCTTTCTTT.